One T cell receptor (beta chain) is described in this entry. The antigen is unknown. Since a much larger clone is just one base distant, this may be a read error. From germline, CDR1 is SGHVT and CDR2 SQSDAQ. The CDR3 runs 13 residues. Diagnosis of hyperthyroidism was new in patients aged 18 to 65, and its duration was under 2 months. Researchers amplified the TCR beta CDR3 regions from RNA transcripts. The HTBI primer set was used in a first-round RT-PCR of the TCR CDR3. TCRdb reprocessed the multiplex PCR reads via MiXCR and lists one record per CDR3 protein. The data hold a few hundred thousand distinct CDR3 sequences, with roughly 46% observed a single time. This entry belongs to a study of T cells in Graves' hyperthyroidism and ophthalmopathy. Whole-study findings and limits: Ophthalmopathy was distinguished from stable hyperthyroidism by 13 V-J signatures. Blood also showed most of the thyroid clonotypes that were expanded above 0.001. With a median lead of roughly 6.2 months before onset, the model predicted ophthalmopathy.

Sequences were obtained from peripheral blood or thyroid tissue (not recorded which). This clonotype was obtained from a woman between 18 and 29 years old with Graves' hyperthyroidism. V is TRBV7-4 and J is TRBJ1-2; 9 bases are shared with TRBD1. CDR3 amino acids: CASSPGTGFGHTF. CDR3 in DNA: TGTGCCAGCAGCCCTGGGACAGGGTTTGGCCACACCTTC. The full variable domain, its missing parts supplied by reference TRBV7-4 and TRBJ1-2, is GAGVSQSPRYKVAKRGRDVALRCDSISGHVTLYWYRQTLGQGSEVLTYSQSDAQRDKSGRPSGRFSAERPERSVSTLKIQRTEQGDSAVYLCASSPGTGFGHTFGSGTRLTVV.